These 8 T cell receptor beta chains originate from one sample sequenced in a study of control samples from healthy donors and cancer patients (dated by TCRdb to about 2020). The method behind the library was the immunoSEQ multiplex PCR assay. The source is immuneACCESS, and TCRdb retained only in-frame sequences with V and J called. Part of the clones is not carried over; for the studies checked, unresolved V genes explain less than half of this, and the remainder is unexplained. The table for this sample lists roughly 93,000 clones; approximately 88% of them were counted only once. Roughly a tenth of the sample is in the top ten clones. Sequences were obtained from PBMCs. The receptors were sampled from a woman in her 50s with colorectal cancer.

This clone was picked up one time. The V call is TRBV5-6, the J call TRBJ1-1; D possibly corresponds to TRBD1 (5 bases). This CDR3 comprises 14 residues. The V and J ends lost 1 base and 1 base respectively, with 8 bases between them. Germline lookup yields CDR1 SGHDT and CDR2 YYEEEE. This CDR3 is CASSLRGTNTEAFF. The CDR3 bases are TGTGCCAGCAGCTTGAGGGGAACGAACACTGAAGCTTTCTTT.

The J gene is TRBJ1-4, the V gene TRBV4-3, with TRBD1 identical over 7 bases. CDR1 is LGHNA and CDR2 is YSLEER in the germline V gene. With V trimmed by 5 bases and J by 6 bases, 6 bases remained unmatched. The CDR3 sequence is 14 residues long. The CDR3 spells CASSSQGRDEKLFF. As DNA, the CDR3 is TGCGCCAGCAGCTCACAGGGGAGGGATGAAAAACTGTTTTTT.

The chain links TRBV6-2 or TRBV6-3 to TRBJ1-1, with no clear D. This CDR3 contains 13 residues. Looked up from germline, CDR1 is MNHEY and CDR2 is SVGEGT. Deletions cut 2 bases from V and 3 bases from J, with 7 bases between. This CDR3 is CASSYQAYTEAFF. CDR3 sequence (DNA): TGTGCCAGCAGTTACCAGGCCTACACTGAAGCTTTCTTT.

Here the CDR3 reads CASSVRDRGDEQFF. CDR3 DNA sequence: TGTGCCAGCAGCGTCCGAGACAGGGGTGATGAGCAGTTCTTC. The rearrangement links TRBV9 to TRBJ2-1, with 8 bases fitting TRBD1. The germline gives CDR1 SGDLS, CDR2 YYNGEE. The CDR3 sequence is 14 residues long. Unmatched junction bases numbered 6, after V lost 2 bases and J lost 8 bases.

V and J are TRBV4-3 and TRBJ1-1; tentative D call: TRBD1 (6 bases). V lost 1 base and J lost 1, with 10 bases in between. Germline V gene lookup returns CDR1 LGHNA and CDR2 YSLEER. The CDR3 covers 15 residues. CDR3 sequence: CASSQARTANTEAFF. CDR3 in DNA: TGCGCCAGCAGCCAAGCCCGGACAGCGAACACTGAAGCTTTCTTT.

The chain carries TRBV28 and TRBJ2-5; D remains ambiguous. The V end was cut by 6 bases, the J end by 5 bases, with 7 bases between. This CDR3 is built from 11 residues. Germline CDR1 reads MDHEN; CDR2 reads SYDVKM. CDR3 sequence (DNA): TGTGCCAGCAGCCAGAGGGAGACCCAGTACTTC. Translated: CASSQRETQYF. Filled out from reference TRBV28 and TRBJ2-5, the complete variable domain reads DVKVTQSSRYLVKRTGEKVFLECVQDMDHENMFWYRQDPGLGLRLIYFSYDVKMKEKGDIPEGYSVSREKKERFSLILESASTNQTSMYLCASSQRETQYFGPGTRLLVL.

V is TRBV18 and J is TRBJ2-6, with D perhaps assigned TRBD1 or TRBD2 (5 bases each). The CDR3 consists of 18 residues. Germline CDR1 and CDR2: KGHSH and LQKENI. V was shortened by 3 bases and J by 0 bases, with 15 bases between the two germline ends. The CDR3 is CASSPKVGVSSGANVLTF. In nucleotides, the CDR3 is TGTGCCAGCTCACCTAAAGTGGGGGTGAGCTCTGGGGCCAACGTCCTGACTTTC.

This sequence joins TRBV5-6 and TRBJ2-7; 10 bases fit TRBD1. The germline V gene has CDR1 SGHDT and CDR2 YYEEEE. The CDR3 is 14 residues long. V lost 4 bases, J lost 6 bases, and 7 bases stayed unmatched. The CDR3 region has the DNA TGTGCCAGCAGCCTCGGGGACAGGGGAACCGAGCAGTACGTC. This sequence encodes CASSLGDRGTEQYV.